These 23 T cell receptor beta chains were all obtained from the same sample, sequenced in a study of T cell repertoires in cytomegalovirus infection. TCRdb passed the reads through MiXCR, listing each CDR3 protein once. This sample has about 700,000 distinct CDR3 sequences; 33% occur once, and the top ten carry approximately 18%. No antigens are known for them. Sequences were derived from cultured PBMCs, sampled from culture after CMV antigen stimulation. The receptor source for this set is a human donor in good health (CMV status not recorded). Some clones in this sample may be carry-over from other donors' samples.

The chain links TRBV6-5 to TRBJ1-2; D is perhaps TRBD1 (5 bases). With 0 bases removed from V and 3 bases from J, the gap between germline ends came to 26 bases. The CDR3 is made up of 20 amino acids. Germline V lookup: CDR1 MNHEY, CDR2 SVGAGI. The CDR3 spells CASSYSSSGGLQVPYYGYTF. In DNA form, the CDR3 reads TGTGCCAGCAGTTACTCGAGTAGTGGGGGTTTACAGGTCCCCTACTATGGCTACACCTTC.

This clonotype was found many times. J is TRBJ2-2 and V is TRBV7-9; D is possibly TRBD1 or TRBD2 (5 bases each). Trimming pared 4 bases from V and 4 bases from J, leaving 7 bases between. The CDR3 totals 13 residues. The germline V gene has CDR1 SEHNR and CDR2 FQNEAQ (reference sequence). The CDR3 is CASSWGSTGELFF. As DNA, the CDR3 is TGTGCCAGCAGCTGGGGGTCCACCGGGGAGCTGTTTTTT.

CDR3 nucleotides: TGCAGTGTCCAAGGGGCACAGCGGGTTTCCTACGAGCAGTACTTC. Protein sequence: CSVQGAQRVSYEQYF. This chain links TRBV20-1 with TRBJ2-7, with D possibly TRBD2 on 6 matching bases. The length of the CDR3 is 15 residues. Between the trimmed V and J ends, which lost 7 bases and 1 base, there was a span of 20 bases. Germline V gene data show CDR1 as DFQATT and CDR2 as SNEGSKA (reference sequence).

The chain recombines TRBV4-3 with TRBJ1-5, with 9 bases matching TRBD1. The V and J ends lost 2 bases and 4 bases, in that order; junction bases with no gene match: 3. Germline values: CDR1 LGHNA, CDR2 YSLEER. This CDR3 is built from 15 residues. The CDR3 here is CASSQQTGGNQPQHF. The CDR3 coding sequence is TGCGCCAGCAGCCAACAGACAGGGGGTAATCAGCCCCAGCATTTT.

There are many counts of this clonotype. This chain joins TRBV7-2 and TRBJ1-6, with D hard to call. Germline V gene lookup returns CDR1 SGHTA and CDR2 FQGNSA. CDR3 length: 14 amino acids. With 4 bases removed from V and 7 bases from J, the gap between germline ends came to 11 bases. This CDR3 is CASSSRRENSPLHF. As DNA, the CDR3 is TGTGCCAGCAGCTCCCGACGGGAGAATTCACCCCTCCACTTT.

This clonotype was seen a handful of times. The chain has TRBV7-9 and TRBJ2-2, with no clear D. The CDR3 totals 14 residues. Trimming left V 5 bases short and J 1 base short, with 8 bases between. Per the germline V gene, CDR1 is SEHNR and CDR2 is FQNEAQ (reference sequence). This chain's CDR3 is CASSLHGNTGELFF. The CDR3 bases are TGTGCCAGCAGCCTGCACGGGAACACCGGGGAGCTGTTTTTT.

The genes are TRBV20-1 and TRBJ1-5; D uncertain. V dropped 0 bases and J dropped 5 bases, with 11 bases sitting between them. Germline V gene data show CDR1 as DFQATT and CDR2 as SNEGSKA (reference sequence). There are 14 residues in the CDR3. CDR3 sequence reads: CSARDPAGDQPQHF. The CDR3 DNA is TGCAGTGCTAGAGATCCCGCAGGCGATCAGCCCCAGCATTTT.

As concerns this clonotype: One end of the junction varies from germline; a read error may be responsible. This sequence joins TRBV7-9 and TRBJ2-5; D not resolved. The CDR3 totals 11 residues. Germline assignment: CDR1 SEHNR and CDR2 FQNEAQ (reference sequence). CDR3 nucleotides: TGTGCCAGCAGCTTAGGTATCGGCGCGTCCTTC. Its protein product is CASSLGIGASF.

The chain uses TRBV28 and TRBJ2-4; 10 bases are shared with TRBD2. The CDR3 contains 15 residues. In germline, CDR1 is MDHEN, CDR2 SYDVKM. The V gene end was trimmed by 6 bases and the J gene end by 6 bases; junction bases not matched to a gene: 8. In DNA, the CDR3 is TGTGCCAGCAGCCCAGCGGGGGGGCTTGGAAACATTCAGTACTTC. This encodes CASSPAGGLGNIQYF.

The CDR3 is CASSPGSRGAGEAFF. CDR3 nucleotide sequence: TGTGCCAGCAGCCCCGGGTCGAGGGGGGCAGGTGAAGCTTTCTTT. The rearrangement joins TRBV7-9 to TRBJ1-1, with D tentatively TRBD1 (6 bases). CDR1 is SEHNR, CDR2 FQNEAQ, per germline (reference sequence). Trimming stripped 5 bases from V and 7 bases from J, with 20 bases between. CDR3 length: 15 residues.

The chain combines TRBV4-1 with TRBJ2-5; D ambiguous. The CDR3 extends over 14 amino acids. Between the trimmed V and J ends, which lost 2 bases and 5 bases, there was a span of 12 bases. The germline gives CDR1 MGHRA, CDR2 YSYEKL. This CDR3 reads CASSQPTLGETQYF. CDR3 DNA sequence: TGCGCCAGCAGCCAACCAACTCTGGGGGAGACCCAGTACTTC.

The chain carries TRBV7-6 and TRBJ1-3, with a possible D match to TRBD1 (5 bases). V lost 1 base and J lost 3, with 13 bases in between. Germline V gene data show CDR1 as SGHVS and CDR2 as FNYEAQ. The CDR3 runs to 16 residues. The CDR3 DNA follows: TGTGCCAGCAGCTTAGGCCCTCGGGACCTTGGAAACACCATATATTTT. This encodes CASSLGPRDLGNTIYF.

This clonotype was observed a few times. The rearrangement links TRBV6-1 to TRBJ1-3; 7 bases line up with TRBD1. Germline V gene data show CDR1 as MNHNS and CDR2 as SASEGT. Germline trimming cut 0 bases from V and 2 bases from J; bases unmatched to any gene: 4. There are 16 residues in the CDR3. The CDR3 DNA follows: TGTGCCAGCAGTGAAGCGCTCAGGGGGACTGGAAACACCATATATTTT. Residues: CASSEALRGTGNTIYF.

The V gene is TRBV7-8, the J gene TRBJ2-5, with D possibly TRBD1 on 6 matching bases. Germline lookup yields CDR1 SGHVS and CDR2 FQNEAQ. The germline V and J ends were trimmed by 4 bases and 2 bases, with 14 bases remaining between them. There are 15 residues in the CDR3. CDR3 in amino acids: CASSYPQGLQETQYF. CDR3 DNA sequence: TGTGCCAGCAGCTATCCACAGGGCTTACAAGAGACCCAGTACTTC.

The genes are TRBV3-1 and TRBJ1-4; no firm D call. Germline CDR1 and CDR2: LGHDT and YNNKEL (reference sequence). The CDR3 consists of 15 residues. Trimming removed 1 base from V and 4 bases from J, with 10 bases in between. The CDR3 region is CASSQVSIGNEKLFF. The CDR3 nucleotides read TGTGCCAGCAGCCAAGTCTCGATCGGTAATGAAAAACTGTTTTTT.

This clonotype came up a few times. The CDR3 region is CASRLGAGSEVPLHF. In DNA form, the CDR3 reads TGTGCCAGCAGACTAGGGGCAGGGTCGGAGGTGCCCCTCCACTTT. This chain uses TRBV7-2 with TRBJ1-6; D might be TRBD1 (5 bases). V lost 6 bases and J 13 bases, leaving 22 bases between the germline ends. Germline CDR1 is SGHTA and CDR2 is FQGNSA. The CDR3 is made up of 15 amino acids.

The chain links TRBV20-1 to TRBJ1-4; D is possibly TRBD1 (5 bases). The length of the CDR3 is 15 residues. CDR1 is DFQATT and CDR2 is SNEGSKA in the germline V gene (reference sequence). V gave up 3 bases and J gave up 0 bases, with 11 bases separating them. In nucleotides, the CDR3 is TGCAGTGCTAGCGCGACGGGGGCAACTAATGAAAAACTGTTTTTT. It specifies CSASATGATNEKLFF.

The CDR3 sequence is CASSQAGSGRYNEQFF. CDR3 nucleotide sequence: TGCGCCAGCAGCCAAGCGGGTAGCGGGAGGTACAATGAGCAGTTCTTC. This chain joins TRBV4-1 and TRBJ2-1; 10 nucleotides line up with TRBD2. Germline assignment: CDR1 MGHRA and CDR2 YSYEKL. After removal of 1 base from V and 4 bases from J, the junction contained 4 bases not matched to a gene. The CDR3 contains 16 residues.

The chain links TRBV6-5 to TRBJ2-2; TRBD2 is a possible D gene (5 bases). Germline CDR1 is MNHEY and CDR2 is SVGAGI. The V end lost 7 bases, the J end lost 6 bases, and 9 bases lay between the germline ends. The CDR3 has 12 residues. This CDR3 reads CASMRAPGELFF. The CDR3 nucleotides read TGTGCCAGCATGAGGGCGCCCGGGGAGCTGTTTTTT.

This clonotype was observed at least ten times. The V and J genes are TRBV7-8 and TRBJ1-5; D perhaps matches TRBD1 (6 bases). The CDR3 length is 14 residues. Germline V gene data show CDR1 as SGHVS and CDR2 as FQNEAQ. Trimming shortened V by 5 bases and J by 4 bases, and 12 bases separated the two germline ends. CDR3 nucleotides: TGTGCCAGCAGCGGCGGGCAGGGGAATCAGCCCCAGCATTTT. Its translation: CASSGGQGNQPQHF.

In nucleotides, the CDR3 is TGCAGTGCTAGATGGGTACTGGAAGAGACCCAGTACTTC. This codes for CSARWVLEETQYF. The chain recombines TRBV20-1 with TRBJ2-5; no clear D gene. CDR3 size: 13 residues. From germline, CDR1 is DFQATT and CDR2 SNEGSKA (reference sequence). The V end was cut by 2 bases, the J end by 3 bases, with 10 bases between.

There are a few counts of this clonotype. The chain combines TRBV19 with TRBJ1-5, with 8 bases that match TRBD1. The length of the CDR3 is 15 residues. Germline loops: CDR1 LNHDA, CDR2 SQIVND (reference sequence). In DNA, the CDR3 is TGTGCTTCTTCTGACAGGGGCATTAGCAATCAGCCCCAGCATTTT. It yields the protein CASSDRGISNQPQHF.

The sample holds a few counts of this clonotype. V gene TRBV7-6 combines with J gene TRBJ2-1; 11 nucleotides line up with TRBD2. The CDR3 is made up of 17 amino acids. Trimming removed 6 bases from V and 2 bases from J; junction bases left unmatched: 9. CDR1 is SGHVS, CDR2 FNYEAQ, per germline. Written as DNA, the CDR3 is TGTGCCAGCAGAGGACTAGCGGGCCGGGGGACCTACAATGAGCAGTTCTTC. It specifies CASRGLAGRGTYNEQFF.